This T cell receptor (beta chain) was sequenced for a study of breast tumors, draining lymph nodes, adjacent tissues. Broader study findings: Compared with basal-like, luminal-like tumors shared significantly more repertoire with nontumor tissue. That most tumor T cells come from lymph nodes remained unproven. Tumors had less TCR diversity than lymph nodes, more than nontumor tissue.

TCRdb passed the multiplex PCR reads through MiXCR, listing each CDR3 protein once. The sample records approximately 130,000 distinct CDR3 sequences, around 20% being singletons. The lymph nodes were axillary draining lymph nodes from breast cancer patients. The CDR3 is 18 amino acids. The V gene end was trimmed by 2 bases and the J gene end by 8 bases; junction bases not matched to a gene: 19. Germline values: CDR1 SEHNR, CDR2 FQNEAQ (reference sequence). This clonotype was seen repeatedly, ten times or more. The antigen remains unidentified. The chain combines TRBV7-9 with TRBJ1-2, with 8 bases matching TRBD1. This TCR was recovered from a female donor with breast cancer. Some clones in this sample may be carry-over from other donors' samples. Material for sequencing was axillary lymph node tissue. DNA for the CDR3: TGTGCCAGCAGCTTATTCCCGGGACAGGCGAGGGGCATCGGGGGCTACACCTTC. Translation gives CASSLFPGQARGIGGYTF.